The text below deals with one TCR beta chain. This sample was taken from a study of breast tumors, draining lymph nodes, adjacent tissues. MiXCR, run by TCRdb on the multiplex PCR reads, gives a single entry per CDR3 protein. The profile shows some 130,000 distinct CDR3 sequences, 15% to 20% of them singletons. The CDR3 sequence is 14 residues long. CDR1 is DFQATT, CDR2 SNEGSKA, per germline (reference sequence). J was trimmed by 6 bases and V by 0 bases; bases with no gene match: 7. The lymph nodes were axillary draining lymph nodes from breast cancer patients. The clonotype comes from a female donor with breast cancer. Some clones in this sample may be carry-over from other donors' samples. The V call is TRBV20-1, the J call TRBJ2-7, with TRBD1 identical over 8 bases. The sequencing sample was made of axillary lymph node tissue. DNA of the CDR3: TGCAGTGCTAGAGATCTTGACAGGGGTGTCGAGCAGTACTTC. Amino acids: CSARDLDRGVEQYF.